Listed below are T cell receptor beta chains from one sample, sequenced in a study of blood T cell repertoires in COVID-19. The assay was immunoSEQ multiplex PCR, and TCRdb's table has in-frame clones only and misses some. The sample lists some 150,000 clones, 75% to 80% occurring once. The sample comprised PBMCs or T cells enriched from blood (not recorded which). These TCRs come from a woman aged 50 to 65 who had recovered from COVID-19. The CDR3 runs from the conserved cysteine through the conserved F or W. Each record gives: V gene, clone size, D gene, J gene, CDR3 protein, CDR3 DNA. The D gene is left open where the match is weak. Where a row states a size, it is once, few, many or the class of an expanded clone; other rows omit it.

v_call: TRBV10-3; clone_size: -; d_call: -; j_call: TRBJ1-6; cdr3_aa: CAISDPHGEGSPLHF; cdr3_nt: TGTGCCATCAGTGACCCCCACGGGGAGGGTTCACCCCTCCACTTT
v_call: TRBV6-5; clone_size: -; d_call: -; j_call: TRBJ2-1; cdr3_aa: CASSGWEGGDEQFF; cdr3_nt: TGTGCCAGCAGCGGATGGGAGGGGGGCGATGAGCAGTTCTTC
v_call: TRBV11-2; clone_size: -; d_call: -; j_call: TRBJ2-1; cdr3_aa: CASSLGPGYNEQFF; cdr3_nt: TGTGCCAGCAGCTTAGGCCCGGGATACAATGAGCAGTTCTTC
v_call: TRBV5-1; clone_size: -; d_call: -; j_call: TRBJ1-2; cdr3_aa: CASSLGDLNYGYTF; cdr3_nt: TGCGCCAGCAGCTTGGGAGACTTGAACTATGGCTACACCTTC
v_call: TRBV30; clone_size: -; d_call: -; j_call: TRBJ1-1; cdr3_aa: CAWSTPWEWESKAFF; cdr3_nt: TGTGCCTGGAGTACCCCGTGGGAGTGGGAAAGTAAAGCTTTCTTT
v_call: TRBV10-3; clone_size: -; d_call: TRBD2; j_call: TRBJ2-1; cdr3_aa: CAISGRREGPFENNEQFF; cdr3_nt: TGTGCCATCAGTGGGAGGAGGGAGGGCCCCTTTGAGAACAATGAGCAGTTCTTC
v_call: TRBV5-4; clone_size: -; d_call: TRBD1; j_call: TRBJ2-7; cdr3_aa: CASSNLTGVTDEQYF; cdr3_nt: TGTGCCAGCAGCAACCTGACAGGGGTGACTGACGAGCAGTACTTC
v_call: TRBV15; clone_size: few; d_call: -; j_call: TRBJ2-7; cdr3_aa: CATSRDRGEQYF; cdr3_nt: TGTGCCACCAGCAGAGACCGGGGCGAGCAGTACTTC
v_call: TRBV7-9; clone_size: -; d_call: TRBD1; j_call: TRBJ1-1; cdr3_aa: CASSLGPGQGVKNTEAFF; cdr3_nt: TGTGCCAGCAGCTTAGGTCCGGGACAGGGGGTGAAGAACACTGAAGCTTTCTTT
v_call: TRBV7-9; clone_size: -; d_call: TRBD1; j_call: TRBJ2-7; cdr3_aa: CASSLGDRVNEQYF; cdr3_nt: TGTGCCAGCAGCTTAGGGGACAGGGTCAACGAGCAGTACTTC
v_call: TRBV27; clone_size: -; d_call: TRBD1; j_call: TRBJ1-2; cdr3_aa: CASGPRQGNYGYTF; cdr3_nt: TGTGCCAGCGGCCCCAGACAGGGGAACTATGGCTACACCTTC
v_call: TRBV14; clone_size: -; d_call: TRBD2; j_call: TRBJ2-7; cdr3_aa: CASSLLAGGNEQYF; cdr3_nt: TGTGCCAGCAGCCTTCTAGCGGGGGGGAACGAGCAGTACTTC
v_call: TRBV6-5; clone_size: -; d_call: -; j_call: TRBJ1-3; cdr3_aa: CASSINRVDANTIYF; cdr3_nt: TGTGCCAGCAGTATTAACAGGGTTGACGCAAACACCATATATTTT
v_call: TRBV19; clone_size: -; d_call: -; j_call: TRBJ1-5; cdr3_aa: CASSIDPGVEQPQHF; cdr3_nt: TGTGCCAGTAGTATAGATCCTGGAGTAGAACAGCCCCAGCATTTT
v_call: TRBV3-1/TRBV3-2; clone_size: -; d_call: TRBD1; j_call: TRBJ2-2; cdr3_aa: CASSRGQDGGELFF; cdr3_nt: TGTGCCAGCAGCAGGGGGCAGGACGGCGGGGAGCTGTTTTTT
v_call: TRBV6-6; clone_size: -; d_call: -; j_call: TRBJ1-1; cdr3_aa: CASAVSEAFF; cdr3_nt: TGTGCCAGCGCGGTCTCTGAAGCTTTCTTT
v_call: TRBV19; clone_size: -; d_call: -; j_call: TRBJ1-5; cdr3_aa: CASSPLRGNQPQHF; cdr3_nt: TGTGCCAGTAGTCCCCTCAGGGGCAATCAGCCCCAGCATTTT
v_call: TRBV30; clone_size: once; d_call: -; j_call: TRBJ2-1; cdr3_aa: CAWSDYDFSYNEQFF; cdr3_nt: TGTGCCTGGAGTGACTATGACTTCTCCTACAATGAGCAGTTCTTC
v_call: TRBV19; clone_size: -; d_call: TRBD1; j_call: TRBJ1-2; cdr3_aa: CASSLSPGQGLYGYTF; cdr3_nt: TGTGCCAGTAGTCTCTCTCCGGGACAGGGTCTTTATGGCTACACCTTC
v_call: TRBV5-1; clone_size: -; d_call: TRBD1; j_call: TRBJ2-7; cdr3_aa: CASSLSRQGAPEQYF; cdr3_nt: TGCGCCAGCAGCTTGTCGAGACAGGGGGCGCCCGAGCAGTACTTC
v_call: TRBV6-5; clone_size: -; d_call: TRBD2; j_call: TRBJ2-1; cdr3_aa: CASSYSTGTMGNEQFF; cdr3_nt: TGTGCCAGCAGTTACTCGACTGGGACTATGGGCAATGAGCAGTTCTTC
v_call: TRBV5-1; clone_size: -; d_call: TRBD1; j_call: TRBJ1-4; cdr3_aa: CASSGGTGFREKLFF; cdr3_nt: TGCGCCAGCAGTGGGGGGACAGGCTTTCGTGAAAAACTGTTTTTT
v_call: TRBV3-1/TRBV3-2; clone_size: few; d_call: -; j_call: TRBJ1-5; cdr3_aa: CASSQGVGDQPQHF; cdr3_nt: TGTGCCAGCAGCCAAGGGGTAGGGGATCAGCCCCAGCATTTT
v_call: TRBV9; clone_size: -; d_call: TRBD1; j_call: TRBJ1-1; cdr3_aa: CASSPDRGGGYAEAFF; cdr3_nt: TGTGCCAGCAGCCCGGACAGGGGTGGCGGATACGCTGAAGCTTTCTTT
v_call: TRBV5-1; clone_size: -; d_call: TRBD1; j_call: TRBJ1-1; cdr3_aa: CASSPRQGMFRSTEAFF; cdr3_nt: TGCGCCAGCAGCCCACGACAGGGGATGTTTCGTAGCACTGAAGCTTTCTTT
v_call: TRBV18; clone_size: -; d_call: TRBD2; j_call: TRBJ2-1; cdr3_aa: CASSPRGAGGHSEQFF; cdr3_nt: TGTGCCAGCTCACCCCGAGGAGCGGGAGGGCATAGTGAGCAGTTCTTC
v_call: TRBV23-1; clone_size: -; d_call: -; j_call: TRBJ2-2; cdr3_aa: CASSQSSLPGTGELFF; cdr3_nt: TGCGCCAGCAGTCAATCTTCACTTCCGGGGACCGGGGAGCTGTTTTTT
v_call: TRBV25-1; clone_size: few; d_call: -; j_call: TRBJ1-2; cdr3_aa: CASSESEVAQGYTF; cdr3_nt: TGTGCCAGCAGTGAATCGGAGGTTGCACAGGGCTACACCTTC
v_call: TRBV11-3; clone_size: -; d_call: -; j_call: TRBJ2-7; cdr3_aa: CASSPEGWGPFYEQYF; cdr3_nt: TGTGCCAGCAGCCCTGAGGGGTGGGGGCCTTTCTACGAGCAGTATTTC
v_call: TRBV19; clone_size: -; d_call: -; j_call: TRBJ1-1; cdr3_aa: CASSIVQQGLGNTEAFF; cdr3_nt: TGTGCCAGTAGTATAGTTCAACAGGGCTTGGGGAACACTGAAGCTTTCTTT
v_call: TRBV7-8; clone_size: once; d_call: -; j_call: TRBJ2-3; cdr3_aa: CASSLAGDTDTQYF; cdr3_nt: TGTGCCAGCAGCTTAGCGGGAGACACAGATACGCAGTATTTT
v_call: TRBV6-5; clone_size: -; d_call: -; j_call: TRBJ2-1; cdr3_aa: CASSYSGAVNEQFF; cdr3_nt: TGTGCCAGCAGTTACTCTGGGGCCGTCAATGAGCAGTTCTTC
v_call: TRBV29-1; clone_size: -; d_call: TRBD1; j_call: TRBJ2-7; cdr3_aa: CSVGGQGPYEQYF; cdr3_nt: TGCAGCGTTGGGGGACAGGGGCCCTACGAGCAGTACTTC
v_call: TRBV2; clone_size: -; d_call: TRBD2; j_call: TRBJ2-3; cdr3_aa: CASSERGLAGGITDTQYF; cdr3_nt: TGTGCCAGCAGTGAAAGGGGACTAGCGGGAGGAATCACAGATACGCAGTATTTT
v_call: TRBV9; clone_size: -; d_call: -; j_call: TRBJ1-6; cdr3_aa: CASSVSPGGYSPLHF; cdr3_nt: TGTGCCAGCAGCGTAAGCCCGGGGGGTTATTCACCCCTCCACTTT
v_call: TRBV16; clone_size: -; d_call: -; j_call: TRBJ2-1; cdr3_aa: CASSTWDFYNEQFF; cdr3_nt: TGTGCCAGCAGCACGTGGGACTTTTACAATGAGCAGTTCTTC
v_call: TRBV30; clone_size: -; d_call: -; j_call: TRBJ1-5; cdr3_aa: CAWGTGLDNQPQHF; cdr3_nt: TGTGCCTGGGGAACGGGGTTAGACAATCAGCCCCAGCATTTT
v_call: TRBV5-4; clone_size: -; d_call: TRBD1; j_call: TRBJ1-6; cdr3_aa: CASSLTGDSNSPLHF; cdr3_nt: TGTGCCAGCAGCTTGACTGGGGACAGTAATTCACCCCTCCACTTT
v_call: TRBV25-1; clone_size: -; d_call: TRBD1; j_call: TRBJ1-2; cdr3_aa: CASSRDRGGGYTF; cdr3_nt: TGTGCCAGCAGCCGGGACAGGGGTGGTGGCTACACCTTC
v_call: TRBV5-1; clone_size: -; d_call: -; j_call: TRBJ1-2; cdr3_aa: CASSLGQSTDNYGYTF; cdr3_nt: TGCGCCAGCAGCTTGGGACAGAGCACCGATAACTATGGCTACACCTTC
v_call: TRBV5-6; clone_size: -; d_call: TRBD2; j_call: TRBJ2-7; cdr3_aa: CASSSLAGGPTRYEQYF; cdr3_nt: TGTGCCAGCAGCTCCTTAGCGGGGGGGCCGACTAGGTACGAGCAGTACTTC
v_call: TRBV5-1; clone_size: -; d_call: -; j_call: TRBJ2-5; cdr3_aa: CASSSKGDQQETQYF; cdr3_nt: TGCGCCAGCAGCTCAAAGGGGGACCAACAAGAGACCCAGTACTTC
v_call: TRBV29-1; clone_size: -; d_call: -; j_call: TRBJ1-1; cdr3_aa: CSVDEDTEAFF; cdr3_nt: TGCAGCGTGGATGAGGACACTGAAGCTTTCTTT
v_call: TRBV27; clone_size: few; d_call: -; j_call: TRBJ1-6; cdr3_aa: CASSSVGQSSYNSPLHF; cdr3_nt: TGTGCCAGCAGTTCGGTAGGACAGAGCTCCTATAATTCACCCCTCCACTTT
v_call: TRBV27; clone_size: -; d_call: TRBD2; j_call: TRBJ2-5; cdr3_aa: CASSPERGDQETQYF; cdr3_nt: TGTGCCAGCAGTCCGGAGCGGGGGGACCAAGAGACCCAGTACTTC
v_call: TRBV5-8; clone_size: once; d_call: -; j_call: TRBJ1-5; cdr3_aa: CASSHIQGMWQPQHF; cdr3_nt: TGTGCCAGCAGCCACATACAGGGCATGTGGCAGCCCCAGCATTTT
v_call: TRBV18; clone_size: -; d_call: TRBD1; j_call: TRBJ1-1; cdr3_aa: CASSPGQGFTEAFF; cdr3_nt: TGTGCCAGCTCGCCCGGACAGGGTTTCACTGAAGCTTTCTTT
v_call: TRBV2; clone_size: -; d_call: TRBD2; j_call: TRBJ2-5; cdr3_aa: CASSGVAGGPQETQYF; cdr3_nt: TGTGCCAGCAGTGGCGTAGCGGGGGGGCCTCAAGAGACCCAGTACTTC
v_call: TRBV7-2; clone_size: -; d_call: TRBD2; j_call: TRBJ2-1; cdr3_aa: CASSLNRGGYNEQFF; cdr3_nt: TGTGCCAGCAGCTTAAATCGGGGGGGGTACAATGAGCAGTTCTTC
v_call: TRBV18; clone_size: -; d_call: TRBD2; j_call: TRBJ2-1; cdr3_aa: CASSPPTSGGPYNEQFF; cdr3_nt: TGTGCCAGCTCACCACCAACTAGCGGGGGGCCGTACAATGAGCAGTTCTTC
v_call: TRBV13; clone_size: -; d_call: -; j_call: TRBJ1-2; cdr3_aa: CASSLGRSNYGYTF; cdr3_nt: TGTGCCAGCAGCTTAGGCCGGTCAAACTATGGCTACACCTTC
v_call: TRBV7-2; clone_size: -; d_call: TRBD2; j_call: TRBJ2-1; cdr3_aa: CASSLGTGRANEQFF; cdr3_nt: TGTGCCAGCAGCTTAGGGACGGGGAGGGCCAATGAGCAGTTCTTC
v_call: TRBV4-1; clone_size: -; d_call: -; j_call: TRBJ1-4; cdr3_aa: CASSQRGTTNEKLFF; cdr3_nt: TGCGCCAGCAGCCAAAGGGGTACAACTAATGAAAAACTGTTTTTT
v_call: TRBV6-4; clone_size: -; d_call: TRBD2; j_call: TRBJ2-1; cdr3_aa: CASSEIAGPNEQFF; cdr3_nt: TGTGCCAGCAGTGAAATAGCGGGGCCCAATGAGCAGTTCTTC
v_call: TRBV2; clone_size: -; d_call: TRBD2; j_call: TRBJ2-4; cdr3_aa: CASSERLAGVAKNIQYF; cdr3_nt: TGTGCCAGCAGTGAACGACTAGCGGGGGTAGCCAAAAACATTCAGTACTTC
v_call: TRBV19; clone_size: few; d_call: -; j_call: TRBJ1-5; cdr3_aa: CATARFRSNQPQHF; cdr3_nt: TGTGCCACGGCCCGGTTCAGGAGCAATCAGCCCCAGCATTTT
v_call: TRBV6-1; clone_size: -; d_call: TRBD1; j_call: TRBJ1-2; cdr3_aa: CASSDPGQSGVYGYTF; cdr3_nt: TGTGCCAGCAGTGACCCGGGACAGTCTGGTGTATATGGCTACACCTTC
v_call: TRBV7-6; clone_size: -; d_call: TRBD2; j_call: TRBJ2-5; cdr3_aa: CASSLARLAGGQETQYF; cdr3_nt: TGTGCCAGCAGCTTAGCACGACTAGCGGGGGGACAAGAGACCCAGTACTTC